The sequence of this T cell receptor beta chain was determined in a study of blood T cell repertoires in COVID-19. Looking at the study overall: COVID-19 samples collected from the United States, Italy and Spain covered acute and convalescent phases. Sources were T cells, B-cell-depleted T cells, or PBMCs; the material itself was cDNA or gDNA.

As originally analysed: Using reference gene primer amplification, nucleated cell counts were estimated. Sequencing used immunoSEQ multiplex PCR; TCRdb keeps in-frame clones, though not all of them. V and J calls and clone size are as listed in that table; D and trimming were resolved from the DNA. Among just under 80,000 clones listed, around 80% were seen once. Trimming stripped 1 base from V and 5 bases from J, with 17 bases between. Germline V gives CDR1 PRHDT, CDR2 FYEKMQ (reference sequence). CDR3 length equals 16 residues. Sequencing was performed on peripheral blood. This TCR was sampled from a woman in her seventies with acute or convalescent COVID-19. V is TRBV13 and J is TRBJ1-2; D may be TRBD1 (5 bases). The CDR3 here is CASSLASLQGGYGYTF. CDR3 coding DNA: TGTGCCAGCAGCTTAGCTAGTTTGCAGGGAGGATATGGCTACACCTTC.